The 9 T cell receptor beta chains given below trace back to one sample, sequenced in a study of blood T cell repertoires in COVID-19. Using immunoSEQ multiplex PCR, the repertoire was profiled, and TCRdb retains in-frame clones only, with some absent. Altogether about 290,000 clones are present, approximately 91% being singletons, with the ten largest covering 1.7%. The sample taken for sequencing was PBMCs or T cells enriched from blood (not recorded which). The receptors shown here come from a middle-aged woman who had recovered from COVID-19.

The V and J genes are TRBV29-1 and TRBJ2-5, with no clear D. V was shortened by 3 bases and J by 1 base, with 9 bases between the two germline ends. CDR1 is SQVTM and CDR2 is ANQGSEA in the germline V gene. The CDR3 runs 13 residues. The CDR3 here is CSVDSSTQETQYF. The DNA of the CDR3 is TGCAGCGTTGATTCTAGTACCCAAGAGACCCAGTACTTC.

V is TRBV5-5 and J is TRBJ2-7; D unclear. V was clipped by 2 bases and J by 2 bases, with 14 bases between them. The germline CDR1 and CDR2 sequences are SGHKS and YYEKEE (reference sequence). This CDR3 spans 15 amino acids. The CDR3 bases are TGTGCCAGCAGCTTTGCTTTCACAGCAGCCTACGAGCAGTACTTC. This sequence encodes CASSFAFTAAYEQYF.

V usage is TRBV30 and J usage is TRBJ2-5; D gene uncertain. Trimming shortened V by 0 bases and J by 7 bases, and 15 bases separated the two germline ends. The germline V gene encodes CDR1 GTSNPN and CDR2 SVGIG (reference sequence). This CDR3 has 14 amino acids. The CDR3 loop is CAWSVLVSPWTQYF. The CDR3 nucleotides are TGTGCCTGGAGTGTTTTGGTCAGTCCGTGGACCCAGTACTTC.

The V call is TRBV28, the J call TRBJ1-2; 7 nucleotides match TRBD1. Trimming removed 3 bases from V and 6 bases from J; junction bases left unmatched: 4. The CDR3 runs 13 residues. The germline CDR1 and CDR2 sequences are MDHEN and SYDVKM. Written as DNA, the CDR3 is TGTGCCAGCAGTTTTTACAGGGGCGATGGCTACACCTTC. Translated: CASSFYRGDGYTF.

This clone was recorded many times. The V gene is TRBV10-3, the J gene TRBJ1-2; TRBD1 agrees at 9 bases. V lost 8 bases, J lost 5 bases, and 3 bases stayed unmatched. The germline CDR1 and CDR2 sequences are ENHRY and SYGVKD. This CDR3 comprises 12 residues. The CDR3 loop reads CAIAGTGYGYTF. CDR3 sequence (DNA): TGTGCCATCGCCGGGACAGGGTATGGCTACACCTTC.

V and J are TRBV3-1 (or the pseudogene TRBV3-2) and TRBJ2-6, with a weak D call TRBD2 (5 bases). Germline-derived CDR1 and CDR2 are LGHDT and YNNKEL (reference sequence). There are 18 residues in the CDR3. V lost 0 bases, J lost 0 bases, and 12 bases lay in between. CDR3 sequence reads: CASSQDRAGRSGANVLTF. Written as DNA, the CDR3 is TGTGCCAGCAGCCAAGATAGGGCGGGCCGCTCTGGGGCCAACGTCCTGACTTTC.

J is TRBJ1-1 and V is TRBV19; no firm D call. CDR1 LNHDA and CDR2 SQIVND come from the germline V gene (reference sequence). The CDR3 covers 14 residues. Trimming took 3 bases from V and 2 from J, leaving 10 bases between them. The CDR3 loop reads CASSIRVSNTEAFF. The DNA for the CDR3 is TGTGCCAGTAGTATTCGGGTTTCTAACACTGAAGCTTTCTTT. The entire variable domain, with the rest obtained from reference TRBV19 and TRBJ1-1, is as follows: DGGITQSPKYLFRKEGQNVTLSCEQNLNHDAMYWYRQDPGQGLRLIYYSQIVNDFQKGDIAEGYSVSREKKESFPLTVTSAQKNPTAFYLCASSIRVSNTEAFFGQGTRLTVV.

This sequence joins TRBV6-5 and TRBJ1-2; 7 nucleotides match TRBD1. The junction had 6 bases not matched to a gene; V was cut back by 2 bases and J by 0 bases. Germline V gene sequence: CDR1 MNHEY, CDR2 SVGAGI. This CDR3 comprises 16 residues. This chain's CDR3 is CASSYAGGEANYGYTF. CDR3 bases: TGTGCCAGCAGTTACGCAGGGGGTGAAGCTAACTATGGCTACACCTTC.

The chain links TRBV7-2 to TRBJ2-7; D ambiguous. CDR3 length: 14 amino acids. Between the trimmed V and J ends, which lost 1 base and 4 bases, there was a span of 11 bases. The germline gives CDR1 SGHTA, CDR2 FQGNSA. The CDR3 protein is CASSLDLVGYEQYF. The CDR3 region has the DNA TGTGCCAGCAGCTTAGACTTGGTCGGGTACGAGCAGTACTTC.